This is a list of T cell receptor beta chains from one sample in a study of T cells in Graves' hyperthyroidism and ophthalmopathy. TCRdb reprocessed the multiplex PCR reads via MiXCR and lists one record per CDR3 protein. The sample includes around 370,000 distinct CDR3 sequences, approximately 18% of them seen just once. The material sequenced was blood. Receptor source: a man in his late teens or twenties with Graves' ophthalmopathy. Each CDR3 is given with its conserved first and last residue. A D gene is named only where the DNA matches it firmly. Not all rows give a size; the values are once, few, many and, for expanded clones, a class.

.,TRBV10-3,TRBJ2-3,few,TGTGCCACCGCTGGGTCCACAGATACGCAGTATTTT,CATAGSTDTQYF
TRBD2,TRBV3-1,TRBJ2-3,few,TGTGCCAGCAGCCGGATAGGACTAGCGGGGGGCACAGATACGCAGTATTTT,CASSRIGLAGGTDTQYF
.,TRBV6-2/TRBV6-3,TRBJ2-1,.,TGTGCCAGCAGTTACGGGACAGAGCAGTTCTTC,CASSYGTEQFF
TRBD1,TRBV4-2,TRBJ1-2,many,TGTGCCAGCAGCCAAGATCGTGGGACAGGGGGGAACTATGGCTACACCTTC,CASSQDRGTGGNYGYTF
.,TRBV20-1,TRBJ1-2,many,TGCAGTGCCGGGAACTACTATGGCTACACCTTC,CSAGNYYGYTF
.,TRBV5-1,TRBJ1-1,many,TGCGCCAGCAGCCCCAGTGGACTGAACACTGAAGCTTTCTTT,CASSPSGLNTEAFF
.,TRBV7-9,TRBJ1-1,many,TGTGCCAGCAGCTCAAGAGATGAAGCTTTCTTT,CASSSRDEAFF
TRBD1,TRBV7-9,TRBJ1-2,many,TGTGCCAGCAGCCGGGACAGGGGGCTCTATGGCTACACCTTC,CASSRDRGLYGYTF
TRBD2,TRBV3-1,TRBJ2-1,.,TGTGCCAGCAGCCAGCAACTTAGCGGGGACTTCTACAATGAGCAGTTCTTC,CASSQQLSGDFYNEQFF
TRBD2,TRBV9,TRBJ2-2,.,TGTGCCAGCAGCGTAGCGAGCGGGGGGGCCGCCGGGGAGCTGTTTTTT,CASSVASGGAAGELFF
.,TRBV6-1,TRBJ1-6,.,TGTGCCAGCTTCCGGGACTATAATTCACCCCTCCACTTT,CASFRDYNSPLHF
TRBD1,TRBV15,TRBJ2-7,.,TGTGCCACCAGCGACGACAGGGGGGACTACGAGCAGTACTTC,CATSDDRGDYEQYF
.,TRBV20-1,TRBJ2-6,few,TGCAGTGCCCCCCAAACAGGGACTGGGGCCAACGTCCTGACTTTC,CSAPQTGTGANVLTF
TRBD1,TRBV9,TRBJ1-6,.,TGTGCCAGCAGCATGGGACAGACCTATAATTCACCCCTCCACTTT,CASSMGQTYNSPLHF
.,TRBV3-1,TRBJ2-5,.,TGTGCCAGCAGCCAAGATCTTAAAGGGCAGCCCCGGTTGGGGAAGACCCAGTACTTC,CASSQDLKGQPRLGKTQYF
TRBD2,TRBV7-9,TRBJ2-7,many,TGTGCCAGCAGCTTATCTGGCGGGGGGGCAGGAGAGCAGTACTTC,CASSLSGGGAGEQYF
.,TRBV7-9,TRBJ2-3,.,TGTGCCAGCAGCCGCCCTGGACAGCCAGATACGCAGTATTTT,CASSRPGQPDTQYF
.,TRBV12-3/TRBV12-4,TRBJ1-1,many,TGTGCCAGCAGTAAAGGGGGGAAGGGCACTGAAGCTTTCTTT,CASSKGGKGTEAFF
TRBD1,TRBV5-6,TRBJ2-5,few,TGTGCCAGCAGCTCGGGACAGCCCTTGGAGACCCAGTACTTC,CASSSGQPLETQYF
.,TRBV5-1,TRBJ2-1,.,TGCGCCAGCACCTGGTCGGGCAATGAGCAGTTCTTC,CASTWSGNEQFF
TRBD1,TRBV6-1,TRBJ1-2,.,TGTGCCAGCAGTCGCCGGACAGGCTCTTATAACTATGGCTACACCTTC,CASSRRTGSYNYGYTF
TRBD2,TRBV28,TRBJ2-5,many,TGTGCCAGCAGTTTATTGGGGGCTAGCGGGGGGTTTGAAGAGACCCAGTACTTC,CASSLLGASGGFEETQYF
TRBD2,TRBV19,TRBJ2-1,.,TGTGCCAGTAGAACTAGCGGGACTTACAGTGAGCAGTTCTTC,CASRTSGTYSEQFF
TRBD1,TRBV12-3/TRBV12-4,TRBJ2-7,medium-sized,TGTGCCAGCAGTTTAGGACAGGGGGATCGCGAGCAGTACTTC,CASSLGQGDREQYF
.,TRBV20-1,TRBJ1-1,many,TGCAGTGCTAGGGCCTTGGACGGGTTAGGTGAAGCTTTCTTT,CSARALDGLGEAFF
.,TRBV27,TRBJ2-3,.,TGTGCCAGCTCGGCTAACACAGATACGCAGTATTTT,CASSANTDTQYF
.,TRBV20-1,TRBJ2-7,.,TGCAGTGCTAGAGACCAGACCGGGGGGCTCTACGAGCAGTACTTC,CSARDQTGGLYEQYF
TRBD1,TRBV10-3,TRBJ1-1,many,TGTGCCATCAGTAGAAATACAGGGGATAACACTGAAGCTTTCTTT,CAISRNTGDNTEAFF
.,TRBV7-3,TRBJ2-6,few,TGTGCCAGCAGCGGAGGAGGGGCCAACGTCCTGACTTTC,CASSGGGANVLTF
.,TRBV12-3/TRBV12-4,TRBJ1-5,many,TGTGCCAGCAGTTTAATGGGCGGCAATCAGCCCCAGCATTTT,CASSLMGGNQPQHF
.,TRBV7-9,TRBJ1-1,few,TGTGCCAGCAGCTTAGCGAGGCACATGAACACTGAAGCTTTCTTT,CASSLARHMNTEAFF
.,TRBV2,TRBJ2-5,.,TGTGCCAGCAGTGGGAACGGTCAAGAGACCCAGTACTTC,CASSGNGQETQYF
.,TRBV2,TRBJ1-3,few,TGTGCCAGCAGGACGGACAGTTTAAACACCATATATTTT,CASRTDSLNTIYF
.,TRBV2,TRBJ2-2,many,TGTGCCAGCAGTGTAGGGACTCTCACCGGGGAGCTGTTTTTT,CASSVGTLTGELFF
.,TRBV4-1,TRBJ1-5,many,TGCGCCAGCAGCCTCGGGACACCCAATCAGCCCCAGCATTTT,CASSLGTPNQPQHF
.,TRBV2,TRBJ2-7,many,TGTGCCAGCAGGGCAGGGGCGTCCGGCTACGAGCAGTACTTC,CASRAGASGYEQYF
.,TRBV7-9,TRBJ2-3,.,TGTGCCAGCAGCTATCCTCAGGGAGCAGATACGCAGTATTTT,CASSYPQGADTQYF
TRBD1,TRBV6-2/TRBV6-3,TRBJ1-2,few,TGTGCCAGCAGCCAAGCGGGACAGCTGGTCTATGGCTACACCTTC,CASSQAGQLVYGYTF
TRBD1,TRBV7-9,TRBJ2-3,many,TGTGCCAGCAGCAACGACAGGGGGGATATAACAGATACGCAGTATTTT,CASSNDRGDITDTQYF
TRBD1,TRBV6-5,TRBJ1-2,few,TGTGCCAGCAGTTACGGGGACAGGGCCTATGGCTACACCTTC,CASSYGDRAYGYTF
TRBD1,TRBV10-3,TRBJ1-5,.,TGTGCCATCAGTGACAGGGGGCTAGATCAGCCCCAGCATTTT,CAISDRGLDQPQHF
TRBD1,TRBV3-1,TRBJ1-6,few,TGTGCCAGCACCGCACGTTGGGAGGGGGCGAATTCACCCCTCCACTTT,CASTARWEGANSPLHF
.,TRBV4-1,TRBJ1-1,.,TGCGCCAGCAGCCAAGGTGGCGGATCCACCACTGAAGCTTTCTTT,CASSQGGGSTTEAFF
TRBD2,TRBV20-1,TRBJ2-5,.,TGCAGTGCAGACCCTAGACTAGCGGGGGGGCCCATGGAGGAGACCCAGTACTTC,CSADPRLAGGPMEETQYF
.,TRBV19,TRBJ1-1,many,TGTGCCAGTAGTACGATCACCCTCAACCAGATGGAAGCTTTCTTT,CASSTITLNQMEAFF
.,TRBV12-3/TRBV12-4,TRBJ1-1,.,TGTGCCAGCGGTCCGGGCCTGAACACTGAGGCTTTCTTT,CASGPGLNTEAFF